A few counts support the clone carrying this T cell receptor (beta chain). Its target is not known. Scientists ran DNA taken from cultured CD4+ T cells through the Oncomine TCR Beta short-read assay for sequencing. Investigators obtained genomic DNA by extraction from cultured CD4+ T cells. TCRdb fed the PCR reads into MiXCR, producing one record per CDR3 protein. The sample has around 6,100 distinct CDR3 sequences; around half are singletons. This sample was included in a study of vaccination and CD4 T cells after COVID-19. Documented treatment: approximately 10-day PBMC culture with coronavirus spike peptide pools or control peptides (ViraFEST assay). The unexposed donor gave CD4+ T cells before the COVID-19 pandemic (2011-2018). After expanding antigen-specific T cells with peptide pools, ViraFEST sequenced their TCRs. The CDR3 has 15 amino acids. The germline V gene has CDR1 LNHDA and CDR2 SQIVND (reference sequence). Unmatched junction bases numbered 5, after V lost 4 bases and J lost 5 bases.

Whole-study results and caveats: Recorded median SARS-CoV-2-reactive clonotype numbers increased from about 20 to 38 without reaching significance.

Sequencing input: CD4+ T cells from blood, cultured in vitro. The chain has TRBV19 and TRBJ1-2; the match to TRBD1 covers 12 bases. The source is a human donor in good health. CDR3: CASSTWDRGQYGYTF. The CDR3, as DNA: TGTGCCAGTAGTACGTGGGACAGGGGGCAATATGGCTACACCTTC. Full variable domain (missing parts from reference TRBV19 and TRBJ1-2): DGGITQSPKYLFRKEGQNVTLSCEQNLNHDAMYWYRQDPGQGLRLIYYSQIVNDFQKGDIAEGYSVSREKKESFPLTVTSAQKNPTAFYLCASSTWDRGQYGYTFGSGTRLTVV.